The entry below describes one TCR beta chain. Through a sample-barcoded 5' primer and a J-beta primer mix, a second PCR was run for about 6 to 12 cycles. TCRdb reprocessed the 5' RACE reads with MiXCR, giving one entry per CDR3 protein. The sample shows some 760,000 distinct CDR3 sequences, 25% of them seen only once. The CDR3 runs to 15 residues. Germline CDR1 MGHRA, CDR2 YSYEKL. With 5 bases clipped from V and 4 bases from J, the junction kept 9 bases outside the gene matches. The data belong to a study of blood T cells in healthy people across ages. The same specimen was also included in a second study, on T cells of mothers and their children. This second report adds: RNA that had been extracted went wholly into cDNA synthesis, at around 1.6 ug per 15 ul.

The receptor was isolated from a boy between 10 and 17 years old in good health. Input material: blood. V usage is TRBV4-1 and J usage is TRBJ2-7; 9 bases map to TRBD2. The CDR3 sequence: CASSALAGNKYEQYF. The DNA of the CDR3 is TGCGCCAGCAGCGCCCTAGCGGGAAATAAGTACGAGCAGTACTTC.